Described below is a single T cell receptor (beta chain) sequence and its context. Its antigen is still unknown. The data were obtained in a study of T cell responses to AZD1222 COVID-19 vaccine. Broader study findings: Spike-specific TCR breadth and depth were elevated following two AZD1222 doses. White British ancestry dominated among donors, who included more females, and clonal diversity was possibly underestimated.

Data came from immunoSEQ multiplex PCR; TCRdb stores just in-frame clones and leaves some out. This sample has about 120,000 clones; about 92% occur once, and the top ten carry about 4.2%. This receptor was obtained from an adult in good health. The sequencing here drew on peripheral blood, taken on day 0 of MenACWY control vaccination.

The CDR3: CASSLVTSSFQETQYF. CDR3 coding DNA: TGTGCCAGCAGTTTAGTCACTAGCAGCTTCCAAGAGACCCAGTACTTC. This sequence joins TRBV27 and TRBJ2-5; a weak D match, TRBD2 (6 bases). V was clipped by 2 bases and J by 1 base, with 14 bases between them. The CDR3 is 16 residues long. Germline CDR1 and CDR2: MNHEY and SMNVEV (reference sequence).